This record looks at one T cell receptor (beta chain) sequence and its context. The antigen remains undetermined. A read error may account for a junction end that differs from germline. This sample is part of a study of beta chain features in type 1 diabetes. The study reverse transcribed the entire isolated RNA, so it sequenced expressed TCRB transcripts. Samples of naive, central memory and regulatory T cells yielded a mean of about 3.5 million reads. The assay was immunoSEQ multiplex PCR, and TCRdb's table has in-frame clones only and misses some. The repertoire consists of about 450,000 clones, with over 9.5% occurring once and the leading ten covering more than 0.045%. Study-wide results and limits: Shorter templates might be favored by PCR, equally in patients and controls.

The clonotype comes from a woman between 18 and 29 years old in good health. Sequencing input: naive CD4+ T cells from blood.

CDR3 sequence (DNA): TGCAGCGGTGAAAAGCCTGCAGGGAATGAGCAGTTCTTC. Residues: CSGEKPAGNEQFF. This chain joins TRBV29-1 and TRBJ2-1; a weak D match, TRBD1 (5 bases). CDR3 size: 13 residues. Germline CDR1 SQVTM, CDR2 ANQGSEA.